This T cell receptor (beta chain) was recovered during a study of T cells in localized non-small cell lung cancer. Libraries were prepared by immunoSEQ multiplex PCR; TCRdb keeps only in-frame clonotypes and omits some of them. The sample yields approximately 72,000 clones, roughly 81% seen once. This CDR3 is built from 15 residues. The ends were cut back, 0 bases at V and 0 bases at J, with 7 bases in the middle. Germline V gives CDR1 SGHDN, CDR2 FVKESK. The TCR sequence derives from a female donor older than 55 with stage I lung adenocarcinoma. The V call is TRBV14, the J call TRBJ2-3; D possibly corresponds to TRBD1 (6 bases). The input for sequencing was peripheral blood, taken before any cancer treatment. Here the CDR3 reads CASSQDRGSTDTQYF. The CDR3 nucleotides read TGTGCCAGCAGCCAAGACAGGGGTAGCACAGATACGCAGTATTTT.